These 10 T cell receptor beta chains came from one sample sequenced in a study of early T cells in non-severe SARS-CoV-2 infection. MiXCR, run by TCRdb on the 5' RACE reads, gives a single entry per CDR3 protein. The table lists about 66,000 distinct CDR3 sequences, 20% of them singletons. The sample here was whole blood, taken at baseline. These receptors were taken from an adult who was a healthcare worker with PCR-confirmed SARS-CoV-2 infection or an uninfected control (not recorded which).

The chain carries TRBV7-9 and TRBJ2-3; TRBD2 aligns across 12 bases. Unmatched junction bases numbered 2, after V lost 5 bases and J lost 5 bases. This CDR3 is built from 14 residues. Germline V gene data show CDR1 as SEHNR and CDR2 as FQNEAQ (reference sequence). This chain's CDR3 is CASSMTSGGDTQYF. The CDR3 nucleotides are TGTGCCAGCAGCATGACTAGCGGGGGAGATACGCAGTATTTT.

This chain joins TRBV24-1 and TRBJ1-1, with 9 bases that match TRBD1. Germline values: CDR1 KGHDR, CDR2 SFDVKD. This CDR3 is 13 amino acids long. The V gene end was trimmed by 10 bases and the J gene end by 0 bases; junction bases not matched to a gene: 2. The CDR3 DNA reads TGTGCCACAAGACAGGGGGTGAACACTGAAGCTTTCTTT. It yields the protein CATRQGVNTEAFF.

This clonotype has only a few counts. CDR3: CASSSSGQFLRTEAFF. The CDR3 nucleotides read TGTGCCAGCAGCTCCTCCGGACAGTTCCTACGGACTGAAGCTTTCTTT. This chain connects TRBV7-3 to TRBJ1-1, with a tentative D call TRBD1 (6 bases). The CDR3 sequence is 16 residues long. CDR1 and CDR2 (germline): SGHTA, FQGTGA. The V and J ends lost 4 bases and 5 bases respectively, with 20 bases between them.

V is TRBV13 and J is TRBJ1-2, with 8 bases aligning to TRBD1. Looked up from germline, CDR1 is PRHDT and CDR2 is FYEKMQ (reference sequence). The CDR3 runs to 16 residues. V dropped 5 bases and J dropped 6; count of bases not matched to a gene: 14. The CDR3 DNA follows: TGTGCCAGCAGCGAGGGCCAGGGGGCGCGTTCACATGGCTACACCTTC. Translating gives CASSEGQGARSHGYTF.

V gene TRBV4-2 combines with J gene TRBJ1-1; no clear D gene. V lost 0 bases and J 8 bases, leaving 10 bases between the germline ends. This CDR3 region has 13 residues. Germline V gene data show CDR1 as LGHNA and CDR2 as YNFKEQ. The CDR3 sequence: CASSQEYTVEAFF. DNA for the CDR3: TGTGCCAGCAGCCAAGAGTACACGGTCGAAGCTTTCTTT.

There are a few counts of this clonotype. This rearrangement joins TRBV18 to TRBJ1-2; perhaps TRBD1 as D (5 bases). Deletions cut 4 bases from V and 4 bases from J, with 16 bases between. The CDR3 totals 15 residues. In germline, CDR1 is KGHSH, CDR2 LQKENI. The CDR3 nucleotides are TGTGCCAGCTCACTCCAAACCGGGACTATCTATGGCTACACCTTC. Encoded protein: CASSLQTGTIYGYTF. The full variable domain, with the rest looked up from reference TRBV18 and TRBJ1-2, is NAGVMQNPRHLVRRRGQEARLRCSPMKGHSHVYWYRQLPEEGLKFMVYLQKENIIDESGMPKERFSAEFPKEGPSILRIQQVVRGDSAAYFCASSLQTGTIYGYTFGSGTRLTVV.

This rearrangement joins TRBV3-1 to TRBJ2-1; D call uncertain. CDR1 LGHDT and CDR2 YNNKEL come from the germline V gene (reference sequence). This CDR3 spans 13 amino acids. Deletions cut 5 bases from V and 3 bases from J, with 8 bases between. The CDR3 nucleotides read TGTGCCAGCAGCTCAACGCTCTACAATGAGCAGTTCTTC. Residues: CASSSTLYNEQFF.

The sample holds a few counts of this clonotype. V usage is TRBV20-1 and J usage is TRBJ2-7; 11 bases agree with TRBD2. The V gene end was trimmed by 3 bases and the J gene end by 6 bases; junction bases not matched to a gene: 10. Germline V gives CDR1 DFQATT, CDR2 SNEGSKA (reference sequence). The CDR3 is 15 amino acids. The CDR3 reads CSASRLAGGIGEQYF. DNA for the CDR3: TGCAGTGCTAGTCGGCTAGCGGGGGGAATTGGCGAGCAGTACTTC.

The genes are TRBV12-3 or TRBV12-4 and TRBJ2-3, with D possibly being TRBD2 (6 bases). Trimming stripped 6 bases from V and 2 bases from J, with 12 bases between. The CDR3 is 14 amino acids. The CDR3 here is CASRTTGDTDTQYF. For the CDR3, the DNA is TGTGCCAGCAGAACTACGGGAGACACAGATACGCAGTATTTT.

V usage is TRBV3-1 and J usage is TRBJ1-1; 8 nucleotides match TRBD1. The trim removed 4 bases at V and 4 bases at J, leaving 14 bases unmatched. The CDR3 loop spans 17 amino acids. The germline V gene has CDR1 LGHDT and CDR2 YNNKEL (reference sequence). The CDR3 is CASSPLQGQAGSTEAFF. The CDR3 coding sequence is TGTGCCAGCAGCCCTCTCCAGGGACAGGCGGGGTCCACTGAAGCTTTCTTT. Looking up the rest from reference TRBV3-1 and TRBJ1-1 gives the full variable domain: DTAVSQTPKYLVTQMGNDKSIKCEQNLGHDTMYWYKQDSKKFLKIMFSYNNKELIINETVPNRFSPKSPDKAHLNLHINSLELGDSAVYFCASSPLQGQAGSTEAFFGQGTRLTVV.